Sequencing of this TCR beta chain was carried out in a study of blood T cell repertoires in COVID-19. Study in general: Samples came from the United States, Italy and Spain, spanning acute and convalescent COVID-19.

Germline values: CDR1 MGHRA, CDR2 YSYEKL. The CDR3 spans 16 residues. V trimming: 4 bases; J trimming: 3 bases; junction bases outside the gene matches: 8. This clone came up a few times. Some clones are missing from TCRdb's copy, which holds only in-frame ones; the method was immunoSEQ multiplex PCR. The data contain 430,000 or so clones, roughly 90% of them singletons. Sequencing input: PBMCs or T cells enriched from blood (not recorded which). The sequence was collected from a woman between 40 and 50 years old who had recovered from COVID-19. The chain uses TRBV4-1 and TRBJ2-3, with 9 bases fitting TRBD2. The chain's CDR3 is CASSPGTSPRTDTQYF. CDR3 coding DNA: TGCGCCAGCAGCCCGGGGACTAGCCCAAGGACAGATACGCAGTATTTT.